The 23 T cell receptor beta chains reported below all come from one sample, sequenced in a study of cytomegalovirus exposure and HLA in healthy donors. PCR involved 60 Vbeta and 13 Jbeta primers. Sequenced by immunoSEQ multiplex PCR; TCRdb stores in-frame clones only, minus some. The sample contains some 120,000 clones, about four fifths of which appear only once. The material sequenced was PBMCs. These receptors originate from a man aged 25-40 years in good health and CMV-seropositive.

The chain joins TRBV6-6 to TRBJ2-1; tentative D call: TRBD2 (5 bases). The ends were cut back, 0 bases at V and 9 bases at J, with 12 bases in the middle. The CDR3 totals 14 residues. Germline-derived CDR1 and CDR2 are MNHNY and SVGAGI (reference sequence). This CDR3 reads CASSYSGEFLEQFF. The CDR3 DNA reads TGTGCCAGCAGTTACTCGGGAGAGTTTCTTGAGCAGTTCTTC.

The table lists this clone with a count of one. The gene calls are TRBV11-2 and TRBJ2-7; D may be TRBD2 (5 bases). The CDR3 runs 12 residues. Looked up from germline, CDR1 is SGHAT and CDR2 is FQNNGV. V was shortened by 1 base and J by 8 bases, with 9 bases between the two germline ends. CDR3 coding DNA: TGTGCCAGCAGCTTAGTGTGGGAGAAGCAGTACTTC. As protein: CASSLVWEKQYF. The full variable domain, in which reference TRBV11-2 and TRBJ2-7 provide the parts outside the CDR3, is EAGVAQSPRYKIIEKRQSVAFWCNPISGHATLYWYQQILGQGPKLLIQFQNNGVVDDSQLPKDRFSAERLKGVDSTLKIQPAKLEDSAVYLCASSLVWEKQYFGPGTRLTVT.

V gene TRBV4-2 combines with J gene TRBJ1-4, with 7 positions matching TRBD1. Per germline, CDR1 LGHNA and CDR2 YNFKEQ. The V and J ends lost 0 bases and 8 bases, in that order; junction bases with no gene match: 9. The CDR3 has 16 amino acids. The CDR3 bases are TGTGCCAGCAGCCAAGATATAGACAGGGCGTGGGAAAAACTGTTTTTT. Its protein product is CASSQDIDRAWEKLFF.

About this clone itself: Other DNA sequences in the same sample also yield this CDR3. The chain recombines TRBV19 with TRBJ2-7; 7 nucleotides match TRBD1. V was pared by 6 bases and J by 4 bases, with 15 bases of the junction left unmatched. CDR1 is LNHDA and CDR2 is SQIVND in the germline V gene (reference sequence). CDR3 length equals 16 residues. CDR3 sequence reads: CASSIGGSTGVYEQYF. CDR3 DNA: TGTGCCAGTAGCATTGGAGGTAGTACAGGGGTGTACGAGCAGTACTTC.

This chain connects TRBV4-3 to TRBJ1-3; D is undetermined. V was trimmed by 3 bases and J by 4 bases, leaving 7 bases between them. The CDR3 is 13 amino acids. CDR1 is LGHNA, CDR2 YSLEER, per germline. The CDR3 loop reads CASSHRAGNTIYF. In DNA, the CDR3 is TGCGCCAGCAGCCATAGAGCCGGAAACACCATATATTTT.

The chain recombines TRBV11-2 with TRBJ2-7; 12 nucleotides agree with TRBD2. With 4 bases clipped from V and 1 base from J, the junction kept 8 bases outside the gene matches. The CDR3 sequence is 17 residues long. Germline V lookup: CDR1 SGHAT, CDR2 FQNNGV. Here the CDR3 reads CASSSILAGGWSYEQYF. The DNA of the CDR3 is TGTGCCAGCAGCTCTATCCTAGCGGGAGGGTGGTCCTACGAGCAGTACTTC.

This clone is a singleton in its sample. The CDR3 reads CAISSGTSGGHEQFF. Here the CDR3 DNA reads TGTGCCATCTCATCTGGGACTAGCGGGGGGCATGAGCAGTTCTTC. V is TRBV10-3 and J is TRBJ2-1, with TRBD2 matching 15 bases. The CDR3 has 15 residues. The germline V gene encodes CDR1 ENHRY and CDR2 SYGVKD. The junction had 7 bases not matched to a gene; V was cut back by 8 bases and J by 8 bases.

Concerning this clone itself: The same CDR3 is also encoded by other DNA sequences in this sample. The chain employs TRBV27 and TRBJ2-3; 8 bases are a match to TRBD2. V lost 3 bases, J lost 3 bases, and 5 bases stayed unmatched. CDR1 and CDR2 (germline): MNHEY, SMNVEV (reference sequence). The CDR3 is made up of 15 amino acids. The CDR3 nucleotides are TGTGCCAGCAGTTTGTGGGCGGGAGGAACAGATACGCAGTATTTT. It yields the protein CASSLWAGGTDTQYF.

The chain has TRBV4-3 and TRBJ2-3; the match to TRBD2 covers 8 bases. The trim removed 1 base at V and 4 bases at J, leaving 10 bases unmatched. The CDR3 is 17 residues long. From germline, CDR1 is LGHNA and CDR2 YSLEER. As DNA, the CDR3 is TGCGCCAGCAGCCAAGGATCGGGAGGGGCTTGGGCAGATACGCAGTATTTT. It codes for CASSQGSGGAWADTQYF.

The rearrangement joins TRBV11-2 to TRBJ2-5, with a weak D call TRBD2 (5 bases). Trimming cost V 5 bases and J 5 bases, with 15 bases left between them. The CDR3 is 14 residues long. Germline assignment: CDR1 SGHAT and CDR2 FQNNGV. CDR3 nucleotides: TGTGCCAGCAGCCCATCGACCCCGGGGGAGACCCAGTACTTC. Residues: CASSPSTPGETQYF.

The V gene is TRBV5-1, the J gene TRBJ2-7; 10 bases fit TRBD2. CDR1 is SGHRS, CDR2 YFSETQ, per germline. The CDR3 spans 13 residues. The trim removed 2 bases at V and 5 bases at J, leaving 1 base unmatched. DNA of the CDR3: TGCGCCAGCAGCTTAGCGGGAGGGGACGAGCAGTACTTC. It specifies CASSLAGGDEQYF. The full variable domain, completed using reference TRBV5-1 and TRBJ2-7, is KAGVTQTPRYLIKTRGQQVTLSCSPISGHRSVSWYQQTPGQGLQFLFEYFSETQRNKGNFPGRFSGRQFSNSRSEMNVSTLELGDSALYLCASSLAGGDEQYFGPGTRLTVT.

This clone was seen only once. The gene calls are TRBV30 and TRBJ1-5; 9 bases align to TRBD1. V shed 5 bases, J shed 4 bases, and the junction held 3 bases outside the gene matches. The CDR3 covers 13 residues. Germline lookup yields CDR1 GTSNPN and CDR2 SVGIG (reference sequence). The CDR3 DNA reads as TGTGCCTGGGAAGGGACAGGGAATCAGCCCCAGCATTTT. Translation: CAWEGTGNQPQHF.

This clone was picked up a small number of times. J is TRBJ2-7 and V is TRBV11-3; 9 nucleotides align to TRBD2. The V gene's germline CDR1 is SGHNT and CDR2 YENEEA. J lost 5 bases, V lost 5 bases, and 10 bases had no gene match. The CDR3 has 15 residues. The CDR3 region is CASSRIEREVDEQYF. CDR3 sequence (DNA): TGTGCCAGCAGCCGCATCGAGCGGGAGGTCGACGAGCAGTACTTC.

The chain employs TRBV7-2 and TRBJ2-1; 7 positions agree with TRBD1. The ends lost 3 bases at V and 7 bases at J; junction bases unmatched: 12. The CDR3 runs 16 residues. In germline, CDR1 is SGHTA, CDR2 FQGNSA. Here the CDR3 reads CASSFPDRAPLNEQFF. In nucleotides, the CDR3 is TGTGCCAGCAGCTTCCCCGACAGGGCGCCCCTGAATGAGCAGTTCTTC.

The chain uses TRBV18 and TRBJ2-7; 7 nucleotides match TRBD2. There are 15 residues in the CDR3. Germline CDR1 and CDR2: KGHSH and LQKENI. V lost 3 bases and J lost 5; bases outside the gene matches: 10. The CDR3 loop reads CASSPHPGGMHEQYF. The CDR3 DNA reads TGTGCCAGCTCACCTCACCCGGGAGGTATGCACGAGCAGTACTTC. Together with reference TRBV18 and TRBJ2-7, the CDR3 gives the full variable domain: NAGVMQNPRHLVRRRGQEARLRCSPMKGHSHVYWYRQLPEEGLKFMVYLQKENIIDESGMPKERFSAEFPKEGPSILRIQQVVRGDSAAYFCASSPHPGGMHEQYFGPGTRLTVT.

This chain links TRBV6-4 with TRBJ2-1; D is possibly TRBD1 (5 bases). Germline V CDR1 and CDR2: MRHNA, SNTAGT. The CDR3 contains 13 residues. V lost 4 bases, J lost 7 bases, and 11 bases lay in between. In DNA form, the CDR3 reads TGTGCCAGCAGTGTGACCAGGGAAAATGAGCAGTTCTTC. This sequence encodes CASSVTRENEQFF.

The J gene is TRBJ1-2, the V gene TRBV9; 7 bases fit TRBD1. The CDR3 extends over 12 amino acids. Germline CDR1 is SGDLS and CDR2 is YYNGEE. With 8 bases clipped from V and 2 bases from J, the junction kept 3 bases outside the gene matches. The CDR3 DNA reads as TGTGCCAGTAACAGGGGAAACTATGGCTACACCTTC. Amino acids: CASNRGNYGYTF. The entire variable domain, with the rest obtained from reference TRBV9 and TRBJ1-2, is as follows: DSGVTQTPKHLITATGQRVTLRCSPRSGDLSVYWYQQSLDQGLQFLIQYYNGEERAKGNILERFSAQQFPDLHSELNLSSLELGDSALYFCASNRGNYGYTFGSGTRLTVV.

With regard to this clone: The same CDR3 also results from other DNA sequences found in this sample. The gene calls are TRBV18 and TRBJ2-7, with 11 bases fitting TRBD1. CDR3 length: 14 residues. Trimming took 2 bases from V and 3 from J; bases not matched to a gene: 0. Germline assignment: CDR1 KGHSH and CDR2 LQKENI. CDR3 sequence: CASSPGTGGYEQYF. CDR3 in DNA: TGTGCCAGCTCACCAGGGACAGGGGGCTACGAGCAGTACTTC.

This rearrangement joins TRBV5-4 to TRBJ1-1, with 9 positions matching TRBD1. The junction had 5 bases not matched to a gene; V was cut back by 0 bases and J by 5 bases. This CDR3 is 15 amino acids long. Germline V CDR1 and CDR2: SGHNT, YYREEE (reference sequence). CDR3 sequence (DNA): TGTGCCAGCAGCTTGGGGACAGGGGAAGGGACTGAAGCTTTCTTT. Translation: CASSLGTGEGTEAFF.

Here the CDR3 DNA reads TGCGCCAGCAGCCTTGGGACAGCTGGAGACTATGGCTACACCTTC. Its translation: CASSLGTAGDYGYTF. The gene calls are TRBV4-1 and TRBJ1-2; 7 positions match TRBD1. This CDR3 spans 15 amino acids. V trimming: 4 bases; J trimming: 3 bases; junction bases outside the gene matches: 8. Germline V gene lookup returns CDR1 MGHRA and CDR2 YSYEKL.

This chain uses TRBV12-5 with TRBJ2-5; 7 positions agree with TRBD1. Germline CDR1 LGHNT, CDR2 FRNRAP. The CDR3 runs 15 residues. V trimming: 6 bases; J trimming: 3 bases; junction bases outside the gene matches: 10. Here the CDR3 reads CASGNDRVGEETQYF. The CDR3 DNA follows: TGTGCTAGTGGCAACGACAGGGTGGGAGAAGAGACCCAGTACTTC. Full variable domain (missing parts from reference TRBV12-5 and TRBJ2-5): DARVTQTPRHKVTEMGQEVTMRCQPILGHNTVFWYRQTMMQGLELLAYFRNRAPLDDSGMPKDRFSAEMPDATLATLKIQPSEPRDSAVYFCASGNDRVGEETQYFGPGTRLLVL.

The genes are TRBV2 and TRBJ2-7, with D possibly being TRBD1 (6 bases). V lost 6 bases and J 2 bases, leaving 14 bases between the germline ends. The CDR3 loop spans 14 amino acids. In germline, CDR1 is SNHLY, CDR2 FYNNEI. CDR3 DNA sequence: TGTGCCAGCAGCCCACAGGGAATGGCCTACGAGCAGTACTTC. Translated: CASSPQGMAYEQYF.

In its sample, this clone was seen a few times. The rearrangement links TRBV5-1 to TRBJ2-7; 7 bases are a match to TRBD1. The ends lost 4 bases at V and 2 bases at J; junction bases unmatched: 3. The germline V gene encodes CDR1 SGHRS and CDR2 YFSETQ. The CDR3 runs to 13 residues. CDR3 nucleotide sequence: TGCGCCAGCAGCGGGACAGAAACCTACGAGCAGTACTTC. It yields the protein CASSGTETYEQYF.